The T cell receptor (beta chain) described here comes from a study of CD4 T cells in relation to SARS-CoV-2 and coronaviruses. Study overall: ViraFEST: roughly 10-day antigen culture of PBMCs, then TCR beta CDR3 sequencing. Crossreactive spike epitopes shared across donors were mapped to their HLA restriction.

CD4+ T cells from unexposed donors were obtained before the COVID-19 pandemic (2011-2018). CD4+ T cells were isolated from the cells after roughly 11 days of culture. As cell numbers allowed, unexposed-donor CD4+ T cells faced SARS-CoV-2 S/N and four cold-coronavirus spikes. About this clone itself: Its target is not known.

Profiling relied on immunoSEQ multiplex PCR, and the TCRdb table lists in-frame clones only, not all of them. The sample consists of just over 15,000 clones, over 60% of them appearing once. The sample taken for sequencing was CD4+ T cells from PBMCs, cultured in vitro. The TCR originated in a human donor in good health.

DNA for the CDR3: TGTGCCAGCAGCAGCCGGGACGGAAGCTCCTACAATGAGCAGTTCTTC. Amino acids: CASSSRDGSSYNEQFF. J is TRBJ2-1 and V is TRBV7-3; D is perhaps TRBD1 or TRBD2 (5 bases each). The CDR3 is 16 residues long. V was pared by 5 bases and J by 0 bases, with 14 bases between. The V gene's germline CDR1 is SGHTA and CDR2 FQGTGA.